This T cell receptor (beta chain) was documented in a study of T-cell reconstitution after alpha-beta-depleted transplantation in children. Unique molecular identifiers were used in preparing the TCRbeta library. TCRdb re-called the PCR reads through MiXCR, storing one row per CDR3 protein. The sample lists roughly 200,000 distinct CDR3 sequences; more than 6.5% were seen once. This clonotype was found a few times. V was shortened by 8 bases and J by 7 bases, with 21 bases between the two germline ends. Germline V gene lookup returns CDR1 SNHLY and CDR2 FYNNEI. The CDR3 loop spans 15 amino acids. The sample here was PBMCs from the stem cell graft donor, taken from the stem cell graft. This receptor was obtained from a human donor who donated a stem cell graft to a child with Wiskott-Aldrich syndrome. The rearrangement links TRBV2 to TRBJ2-1; perhaps TRBD1 as D (5 bases). The CDR3 loop reads CASSLRGFSQNEQFF. For the CDR3, the DNA is TGTGCCAGCTCCCTAAGGGGATTCTCCCAAAATGAGCAGTTCTTC.